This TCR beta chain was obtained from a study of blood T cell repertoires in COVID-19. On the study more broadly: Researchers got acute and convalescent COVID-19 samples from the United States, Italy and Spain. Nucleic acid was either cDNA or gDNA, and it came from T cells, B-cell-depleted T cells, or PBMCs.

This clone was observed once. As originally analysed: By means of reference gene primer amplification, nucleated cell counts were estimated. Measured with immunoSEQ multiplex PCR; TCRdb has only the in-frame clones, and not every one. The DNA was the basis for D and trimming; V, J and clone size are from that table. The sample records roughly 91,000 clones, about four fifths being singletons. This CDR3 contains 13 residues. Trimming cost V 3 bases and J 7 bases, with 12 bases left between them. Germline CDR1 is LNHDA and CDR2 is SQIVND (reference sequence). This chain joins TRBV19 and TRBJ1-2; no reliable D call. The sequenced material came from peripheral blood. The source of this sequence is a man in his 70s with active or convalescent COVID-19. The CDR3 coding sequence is TGTGCCAGTAGTATTGAGGGAGTTGGTGGCTACACCTTC. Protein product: CASSIEGVGGYTF.